The 25 T cell receptor beta chains given below trace back to one sample, sequenced in a study of shared clonotypes between healthy human individuals (TCRdb year 2020). The library was produced with the immunoSEQ multiplex PCR assay. Sourced from immuneACCESS, this table was stored by TCRdb with only in-frame sequences that have V and J called. A share of the clones is absent; for the studies checked, an unresolved V gene accounts for under half, and the remainder has no known explanation. For this sample the table gives roughly 2,500,000 clones, of which roughly 93% were detected only once. The ten largest clones add up to approximately 0.36% of the sample. Sample: naive CD4+ T cells from PBMCs. In light of the paper, this sample's cell subset or site label describes: CD45RA+ positively selected. These receptors were obtained from a young man in good health. Some clones in this sample may be carry-over from other donors' samples.

This chain joins TRBV5-4 and TRBJ2-3; the match to TRBD2 covers 8 bases. V lost 0 bases, J lost 2 bases, and 5 bases stayed unmatched. CDR1 and CDR2 from the germline V gene are SGHNT and YYREEE (reference sequence). The CDR3 runs 16 residues. CDR3 residues: CASSLELAVLTDTQYF. The CDR3 DNA sequence: TGTGCCAGCAGCTTGGAACTAGCGGTCCTCACAGATACGCAGTATTTT.

V usage is TRBV5-1 and J usage is TRBJ2-1; 9 bases align to TRBD2. CDR1 is SGHRS, CDR2 YFSETQ, per germline. V was clipped by 4 bases and J by 7 bases; unmatched bases: 12. The CDR3 consists of 16 residues. CDR3 DNA: TGCGCCAGCAGCCCCTCGGGGACTAGCCGTTTGAATGAGCAGTTCTTC. Its protein is CASSPSGTSRLNEQFF.

The V call is TRBV9, the J call TRBJ2-2; D not resolved. This CDR3 contains 15 residues. Trimming stripped 0 bases from V and 5 bases from J, with 11 bases between. Germline CDR1 reads SGDLS; CDR2 reads YYNGEE. This chain's CDR3 is CASSVGAPRTGELFF. The CDR3 nucleotides read TGTGCCAGCAGCGTAGGAGCGCCTAGAACCGGGGAGCTGTTTTTT.

The chain recombines TRBV6-5 with TRBJ1-1; no definite D call. The CDR3 totals 13 residues. Trimming took off 5 bases at V and 5 bases at J, with 12 bases between the two ends. Germline assignment: CDR1 MNHEY and CDR2 SVGAGI. The CDR3 reads CASSPPPGTEAFF. The CDR3 nucleotides are TGTGCCAGCAGTCCCCCCCCGGGGACTGAAGCTTTCTTT.

The genes are TRBV19 and TRBJ2-1; 13 bases are a match to TRBD2. V shed 5 bases and J 8 bases; nucleotides not matched to a gene: 15. The germline gives CDR1 LNHDA, CDR2 SQIVND (reference sequence). This CDR3 has 18 residues. The CDR3 here is CASSRQGTGLAGVYEQFF. In DNA form, the CDR3 reads TGTGCCAGTAGTCGACAGGGGACCGGACTAGCGGGAGTCTATGAGCAGTTCTTC.

The J gene is TRBJ2-3, the V gene TRBV4-1; 15 bases are shared with TRBD2. Trimming took 0 bases from V and 3 from J; bases not matched to a gene: 13. This CDR3 has 21 amino acids. Germline V gene lookup returns CDR1 MGHRA and CDR2 YSYEKL. CDR3 bases: TGCGCCAGCAGCCAAGATAGGTACAGGGGACTAGCGGGAGGAGGGACAGATACGCAGTATTTT. Translated, it gives CASSQDRYRGLAGGGTDTQYF.

V usage is TRBV10-3 and J usage is TRBJ1-1; D unclear. With 2 bases removed from V and 0 bases from J, the gap between germline ends came to 10 bases. This CDR3 spans 15 amino acids. Looked up from germline, CDR1 is ENHRY and CDR2 is SYGVKD. The CDR3 DNA sequence: TGTGCCATCAGTGAGGGCAGGACTCTGAACACTGAAGCTTTCTTT. Protein product: CAISEGRTLNTEAFF.

The chain uses TRBV27 and TRBJ2-2, with TRBD1 matching over 9 bases. Per germline, CDR1 MNHEY and CDR2 SMNVEV (reference sequence). V dropped 4 bases and J dropped 4; count of bases not matched to a gene: 7. The CDR3 totals 16 residues. DNA of the CDR3: TGTGCCAGCAGTTCCCACAGGGGGCGCGGCACCGGGGAGCTGTTTTTT. Residues: CASSSHRGRGTGELFF.

This clone was recorded only once. The V call is TRBV4-3, the J call TRBJ1-2; 8 bases agree with TRBD1. Germline CDR1 reads LGHNA; CDR2 reads YSLEER. Germline trimming cut 0 bases from V and 5 bases from J; bases unmatched to any gene: 14. The CDR3 loop spans 18 amino acids. CDR3 in DNA: TGCGCCAGCAGCCAAGATATCCTTCGGGCGGGACAGGATTATGGCTACACCTTC. It encodes CASSQDILRAGQDYGYTF.

The J gene is TRBJ2-1, the V gene TRBV28; TRBD1 aligns across 9 bases. CDR1 and CDR2 from the germline V gene are MDHEN and SYDVKM. V was pared by 3 bases and J by 7 bases, with 7 bases of the junction left unmatched. The CDR3 extends over 15 amino acids. DNA for the CDR3: TGTGCCAGCAGTTTGAACAGGGGGCTTACGAATGAGCAGTTCTTC. Its translation is CASSLNRGLTNEQFF.

The chain combines TRBV2 with TRBJ2-7; D unresolved. Germline loops: CDR1 SNHLY, CDR2 FYNNEI. Trimming removed 11 bases from V and 4 bases from J, with 21 bases in between. The CDR3 length is 14 residues. The CDR3 DNA reads as TGTGCCTCAAAACCCCGCACCACTCTTTACGAGCAGTACTTC. Translation gives CASKPRTTLYEQYF.

The V and J genes are TRBV9 and TRBJ1-1, with D possibly matching TRBD1 (5 bases). Germline CDR1 and CDR2: SGDLS and YYNGEE. The CDR3 runs 15 residues. V lost 3 bases and J 4 bases, leaving 16 bases between the germline ends. The CDR3 nucleotides are TGTGCCAGCAGCGCTGCCATCCAGGGAGTCACTGAAGCTTTCTTT. It encodes CASSAAIQGVTEAFF.

The chain joins TRBV7-9 to TRBJ2-7, with TRBD1 matching 7 bases. The CDR3 is made up of 18 amino acids. After removal of 5 bases from V and 0 bases from J, the junction contained 16 bases not matched to a gene. Germline V gene lookup returns CDR1 SEHNR and CDR2 FQNEAQ (reference sequence). The CDR3 protein is CASSATEGQKSFSYEQYF. CDR3 coding DNA: TGTGCCAGCAGCGCAACTGAGGGACAGAAAAGCTTCTCCTACGAGCAGTACTTC.

This clone was detected once. The chain carries TRBV6-1 and TRBJ2-1, with D perhaps matching TRBD2 (5 bases). Looked up from germline, CDR1 is MNHNS and CDR2 is SASEGT. Trimming removed 5 bases from V and 6 bases from J, with 17 bases in between. The CDR3 spans 15 residues. DNA for the CDR3: TGTGCCAGCAGTCCCGGGAAAAAGATTACCAATGAGCAGTTCTTC. It yields the protein CASSPGKKITNEQFF.

The chain uses TRBV28 and TRBJ2-7, with unresolved D. The CDR3 runs to 13 residues. Germline V CDR1 and CDR2: MDHEN, SYDVKM. V was pared by 5 bases and J by 4 bases, with 12 bases between. The CDR3 loop reads CASSLNLGYEQYF. The CDR3, as DNA: TGTGCCAGCAGTCTCAATCTGGGGTACGAGCAGTACTTC.

The chain employs TRBV28 and TRBJ1-5; weak D call: TRBD1 (6 bases). CDR3 length: 16 residues. Germline V gives CDR1 MDHEN, CDR2 SYDVKM. V was clipped by 5 bases and J by 3 bases, with 17 bases between them. The CDR3 region is CASSEGERGANQPQHF. DNA of the CDR3: TGTGCCAGCAGTGAGGGGGAACGGGGGGCCAATCAGCCCCAGCATTTT.

The chain has TRBV19 and TRBJ1-4; unclear D gene. Trimming took off 4 bases at V and 0 bases at J, with 6 bases between the two ends. Germline loops: CDR1 LNHDA, CDR2 SQIVND (reference sequence). There are 14 residues in the CDR3. The CDR3 spells CASSRLATNEKLFF. CDR3 in DNA: TGTGCCAGTAGTAGGCTTGCAACTAATGAAAAACTGTTTTTT.

The chain has TRBV5-5 and TRBJ1-4, with D unclear. Trimming took off 2 bases at V and 2 bases at J, with 13 bases between the two ends. The CDR3 is 16 amino acids. Germline V CDR1 and CDR2: SGHKS, YYEKEE (reference sequence). CDR3 region: CASSFREGGTNEKLFF. CDR3 nucleotides: TGTGCCAGCAGCTTTCGGGAGGGAGGGACTAATGAAAAACTGTTTTTT.

The gene calls are TRBV10-3 and TRBJ2-1; no definite D call. The CDR3 has 16 amino acids. Between the trimmed V and J ends, which lost 6 bases and 0 bases, there was a span of 15 bases. CDR1 and CDR2 (germline): ENHRY, SYGVKD. The CDR3 spells CAISVHPRSSYNEQFF. DNA for the CDR3: TGTGCCATCAGCGTGCACCCCAGGAGCTCCTACAATGAGCAGTTCTTC.

A single count supports this clone. The gene calls are TRBV7-2 and TRBJ2-3, with D hard to call. Per the germline V gene, CDR1 is SGHTA and CDR2 is FQGNSA. V was clipped by 5 bases and J by 0 bases, with 9 bases between them. The CDR3 is made up of 14 amino acids. The CDR3 loop reads CASSPDLSTDTQYF. In DNA form, the CDR3 reads TGTGCCAGCAGCCCGGACCTAAGCACAGATACGCAGTATTTT.

This clone appeared once. The rearrangement links TRBV18 to TRBJ2-1; unclear D gene. CDR1 is KGHSH, CDR2 LQKENI, per germline. The CDR3 has 15 amino acids. V lost 3 bases and J lost 6, with 15 bases in between. The CDR3 here is CASSPDGPRPNEQFF. The CDR3 DNA follows: TGTGCCAGCTCACCGGACGGCCCAAGGCCCAATGAGCAGTTCTTC.

The chain recombines TRBV5-4 with TRBJ2-5; no clear D gene. Trimming removed 4 bases at V and 3 bases at J, with 10 bases between. Germline lookup yields CDR1 SGHNT and CDR2 YYREEE (reference sequence). This CDR3 spans 13 amino acids. The CDR3 loop is CASSKALKETQYF. CDR3 nucleotide sequence: TGTGCCAGCAGCAAAGCGCTTAAAGAGACCCAGTACTTC. The full variable domain, with the rest looked up from reference TRBV5-4 and TRBJ2-5, is ETGVTQSPTHLIKTRGQQVTLRCSSQSGHNTVSWYQQALGQGPQFIFQYYREEENGRGNFPPRFSGLQFPNYSSELNVNALELDDSALYLCASSKALKETQYFGPGTRLLVL.

As for this clone: The identical CDR3 is also encoded by other nucleotide sequences in the sample. The chain joins TRBV18 to TRBJ2-3, with D unclear. This CDR3 is 13 amino acids long. V was shortened by 2 bases and J by 6 bases, with 9 bases between the two germline ends. Germline-derived CDR1 and CDR2 are KGHSH and LQKENI. The CDR3 region is CASSPGLGDTQYF. CDR3 in DNA: TGTGCCAGCTCACCAGGGCTGGGGGATACGCAGTATTTT.

Notes on this clone: At the DNA level, this CDR3 is encoded by other sequences in the same sample as well. The V and J genes are TRBV2 and TRBJ2-5; D remains ambiguous. The germline V gene has CDR1 SNHLY and CDR2 FYNNEI. This CDR3 spans 13 amino acids. Trimming took off 6 bases at V and 2 bases at J, with 10 bases between the two ends. DNA of the CDR3: TGTGCCAGCAGCGACGGACGACAAGAGACCCAGTACTTC. It codes for CASSDGRQETQYF.

The chain uses TRBV5-1 and TRBJ2-1, with D perhaps TRBD1 (7 bases). The CDR3 consists of 15 residues. The germline CDR1 and CDR2 sequences are SGHRS and YFSETQ. V shed 4 bases and J shed 0 bases, with 11 bases lying between them. The CDR3 DNA reads as TGCGCCAGCAGCCCCAGGGGGGACTCCTACAATGAGCAGTTCTTC. This encodes CASSPRGDSYNEQFF.